This T cell receptor beta chain comes out of a study of T cells in narcolepsy. About the research overall: Healthy controls were enrolled alongside patients with narcolepsy type 1 or type 2.

Germline CDR1 and CDR2: LNHNV and YYDKDF (reference sequence). The germline V and J ends were trimmed by 0 bases and 11 bases, with 8 bases remaining between them. The CDR3 length is 13 residues. Assay: immunoSEQ multiplex PCR; the TCRdb copy retains only in-frame clones and omits some. Seen here are around 18,000 clones, just over 85% observed once, and the top ten hold 0.7% to 0.85%. Study-wide results and limits: Healthy controls reportedly lacked the autoreactive clonotypes serially found in patients' blood. Comparing one patient's CSF and blood CD4+ clonotypes highlighted HCRT- and TRIB2-specific autoreactive clonotypes.

A note on this clone: Its antigen is unidentified.

This receptor was obtained from a human donor in good health. The V call is TRBV15, the J call TRBJ1-6; no reliable D call. Sequenced material: memory (CD45RA-) CD4+ T cells from blood. The CDR3 reads CATSRDQTAPLHF. The CDR3, as DNA: TGTGCCACCAGCAGAGATCAAACCGCACCCCTCCACTTT.